The 11 T cell receptor beta chains reported below all come from one sample, sequenced in a study of OX40 agonist ivuxolimab in advanced cancers. The library was prepared using the immunoSEQ multiplex PCR assay. As stored in TCRdb, this immuneACCESS dataset retains in-frame rearrangements with V and J assigned. A fraction of the clones does not appear; measured against another copy, unresolved V genes explain less than half of the discrepancy, and the remainder lacks a known reason. Within this sample are around 80,000 clones, with 94% of them counted one time only. Roughly 20% of the sample rests with the top ten. Here the sequenced sample was CD4+ or CD8+ T cells sorted from blood, taken in a trial of the OX40 agonist ivuxolimab. The origin of the receptors is an adult with an advanced solid tumor such as melanoma, head and neck, liver or kidney cancer.

The V and J genes are TRBV19 and TRBJ1-2; the D is unclear. Trimming stripped 7 bases from V and 5 bases from J, with 14 bases between. The CDR3 runs to 13 residues. Looked up from germline, CDR1 is LNHDA and CDR2 is SQIVND (reference sequence). CDR3 nucleotides: TGTGCCAGTACGGACCTCTTCCTATATGGCTACACCTTC. Its protein is CASTDLFLYGYTF.

This chain links TRBV4-2 with TRBJ2-5; D tentatively reads TRBD1 or TRBD2 (5 bases each). Trimming took 4 bases from V and 4 from J, leaving 10 bases between them. Germline V CDR1 and CDR2: LGHNA, YNFKEQ. The CDR3 extends over 13 amino acids. The CDR3 sequence: CASSRGMGETQYF. Written as DNA, the CDR3 is TGTGCCAGCAGCCGGGGGATGGGAGAGACCCAGTACTTC.

The chain joins TRBV11-2 to TRBJ2-7; TRBD2 agrees at 8 bases. Germline V gives CDR1 SGHAT, CDR2 FQNNGV. V gave up 5 bases and J gave up 2 bases; unmatched junction bases: 8. This CDR3 contains 15 residues. The CDR3 reads CASSQELAEAYEQYF. The CDR3 DNA sequence: TGTGCCAGCAGCCAAGAACTAGCGGAAGCCTACGAGCAGTACTTC.

This chain uses TRBV4-3 with TRBJ2-3, with TRBD2 identical over 10 bases. The V segment lost 1 base and the J segment 0 bases; nucleotides outside the gene matches: 1. CDR1 and CDR2 from the germline V gene are LGHNA and YSLEER. This CDR3 has 16 amino acids. The DNA of the CDR3 is TGCGCCAGCAGCCAAGGGACTAGCGGCAGCACAGATACGCAGTATTTT. Translating gives CASSQGTSGSTDTQYF.

This clone appeared a few times. This chain joins TRBV7-9 and TRBJ1-2; a possible D gene is TRBD1 (5 bases). CDR3 length: 12 residues. Trimming took 4 bases from V and 6 from J, leaving 9 bases between them. Germline CDR1 SEHNR, CDR2 FQNEAQ (reference sequence). The chain's CDR3 is CASSSGWDGYTF. The CDR3 DNA reads TGTGCCAGCAGCTCAGGGTGGGATGGCTACACCTTC. Together with reference TRBV7-9 and TRBJ1-2, the CDR3 gives the full variable domain: DTGVSQNPRHKITKRGQNVTFRCDPISEHNRLYWYRQTLGQGPEFLTYFQNEAQLEKSRLLSDRFSAERPKGSFSTLEIQRTEQGDSAMYLCASSSGWDGYTFGSGTRLTVV.

The chain couples TRBV4-3 to TRBJ2-1; TRBD2 agrees at 9 bases. This CDR3 has 19 residues. The V and J ends lost 0 bases and 6 bases, in that order; junction bases with no gene match: 15. Germline CDR1 reads LGHNA; CDR2 reads YSLEER. CDR3 in DNA: TGCGCCAGCAGCCAAGATCGGTCCTACCAGCGGGAGGAGCGCAATGAGCAGTTCTTC. Encoded protein: CASSQDRSYQREERNEQFF.

V and J are TRBV27 and TRBJ2-7; D is unclear. The CDR3 has 12 residues. Trimming shortened V by 4 bases and J by 2 bases, and 6 bases separated the two germline ends. CDR1 is MNHEY and CDR2 is SMNVEV in the germline V gene (reference sequence). The CDR3 nucleotides are TGTGCCAGCAGTTCGCCCACCTACGAGCAGTACTTC. Amino acids: CASSSPTYEQYF.

This sequence joins TRBV5-4 and TRBJ2-3; D might be TRBD2 (5 bases). The V gene lost 4 bases and the J gene lost 2 bases, with 14 bases spanning the gap. Per the germline V gene, CDR1 is SGHNT and CDR2 is YYREEE (reference sequence). The CDR3 contains 15 residues. The CDR3 DNA follows: TGTGCCAGCAGCGTGACTATAGGATTCACAGATACGCAGTATTTT. It specifies CASSVTIGFTDTQYF.

V is TRBV5-8 and J is TRBJ2-7; D gene uncertain. The germline V gene encodes CDR1 SGHTS and CDR2 YDEGEE. V lost 3 bases, J lost 3 bases, and 1 base lay in between. This CDR3 comprises 10 residues. The CDR3 spells CASSYYEQYF. Written as DNA, the CDR3 is TGTGCCAGCAGCTACTACGAGCAGTACTTC.

In this sample, this clone turned up once. The chain has TRBV4-3 and TRBJ2-7; D is unresolved. The germline CDR1 and CDR2 sequences are LGHNA and YSLEER. The ends were cut back, 0 bases at V and 6 bases at J, with 21 bases in the middle. This CDR3 spans 17 amino acids. CDR3 loop: CASSQDRVGVGGREQYF. The CDR3 DNA is TGCGCCAGCAGCCAAGATCGGGTTGGAGTCGGTGGGCGCGAGCAGTACTTC.

This clone was observed once. The CDR3 sequence: CAWWSGSSYNEQFF. For the CDR3, the DNA is TGTGCCTGGTGGAGCGGGAGCTCCTACAATGAGCAGTTCTTC. This rearrangement joins TRBV30 to TRBJ2-1; 8 nucleotides align to TRBD2. The CDR3 totals 14 residues. Germline CDR1 GTSNPN, CDR2 SVGIG (reference sequence). V lost 5 bases to trimming and J lost 0 bases; unmatched junction nucleotides: 3.